These T cell receptor beta chains were read from a single sample in a study of chemoradiotherapy in HPV16-positive cancers. Sequencing was performed with immunoSEQ multiplex PCR; in TCRdb, only in-frame clones are kept and a portion is missing. This table has about 10,000 clones, around 72% appearing once. This sample was gathered from a patient who underwent chemoradiotherapy. The receptors shown here come from a human donor with HPV-associated anogenital cancer. Both conserved end residues are part of each CDR3. Each record gives: J gene, V gene, D gene, clone size, CDR3 protein, CDR3 DNA. The D gene is left open where the match is weak. Expanded clones are given a class, and other clones once, few, many or no size at all.

j_gene: TRBJ1-1
v_gene: TRBV6-1
d_gene: TRBD1
abundance: .
CDR3aa: CASSEPGQGYLNVGTEAFF
CDR3nt: TGTGCCAGCAGTGAACCGGGACAGGGGTACCTTAACGTCGGCACTGAAGCTTTCTTT

j_gene: TRBJ1-1
v_gene: TRBV4-3
d_gene: .
abundance: .
CDR3aa: CASSQVGGDFEAFF
CDR3nt: TGCGCCAGCAGCCAAGTCGGCGGAGATTTTGAAGCTTTCTTT

j_gene: TRBJ1-1
v_gene: TRBV28
d_gene: TRBD1
abundance: .
CDR3aa: CASTGQGAMNTEAFF
CDR3nt: TGTGCCAGCACAGGACAGGGGGCGATGAACACTGAAGCTTTCTTT

j_gene: TRBJ2-2
v_gene: TRBV5-1
d_gene: TRBD1
abundance: few
CDR3aa: CASSRTGDTGELFF
CDR3nt: TGCGCCAGCAGCCGGACAGGGGACACCGGGGAGCTGTTTTTT

j_gene: TRBJ1-1
v_gene: TRBV9
d_gene: .
abundance: few
CDR3aa: CASSASSTLRDTEAFF
CDR3nt: TGTGCCAGCAGCGCTTCCTCGACACTTCGGGACACTGAAGCTTTCTTT

j_gene: TRBJ1-6
v_gene: TRBV5-1
d_gene: .
abundance: .
CDR3aa: CASRSGLDNSPLHF
CDR3nt: TGCGCCAGCAGATCCGGACTCGATAATTCACCCCTCCACTTT

j_gene: TRBJ2-1
v_gene: TRBV28
d_gene: TRBD2
abundance: .
CDR3aa: CASNPGRGNEQFF
CDR3nt: TGTGCCAGCAATCCCGGGAGGGGCAATGAGCAGTTCTTC

j_gene: TRBJ2-1
v_gene: TRBV7-2
d_gene: .
abundance: .
CDR3aa: CASSLAGQTVEQFF
CDR3nt: TGTGCCAGCAGCTTAGCCGGCCAGACAGTTGAGCAGTTCTTC

j_gene: TRBJ1-1
v_gene: TRBV5-4
d_gene: .
abundance: .
CDR3aa: CASSLGGQGVGTEAFF
CDR3nt: TGTGCCAGCAGCTTGGGGGGGCAAGGGGTGGGGACTGAAGCTTTCTTT

j_gene: TRBJ2-3
v_gene: TRBV4-3
d_gene: .
abundance: .
CDR3aa: CASSQTGKSTDTQYF
CDR3nt: TGCGCCAGCAGCCAAACAGGGAAAAGCACAGATACGCAGTATTTT

j_gene: TRBJ2-3
v_gene: TRBV7-2
d_gene: .
abundance: .
CDR3aa: CASSLEPDTDTQYF
CDR3nt: TGTGCCAGCAGCTTAGAGCCAGACACAGATACGCAGTATTTT

j_gene: TRBJ1-2
v_gene: TRBV6-6
d_gene: .
abundance: .
CDR3aa: CASSYSYRGQTYGYTF
CDR3nt: TGTGCCAGCAGTTACTCGTATCGCGGACAGACCTATGGCTACACCTTC

j_gene: TRBJ1-2
v_gene: TRBV27
d_gene: TRBD1
abundance: .
CDR3aa: CASSSTHRGVYGYTF
CDR3nt: TGTGCCAGCAGTTCGACCCACAGGGGGGTCTATGGCTACACCTTC

j_gene: TRBJ2-1
v_gene: TRBV7-6
d_gene: .
abundance: few
CDR3aa: CASSLEVSSYNEQFF
CDR3nt: TGTGCCAGCAGCTTAGAAGTCAGCTCCTACAATGAGCAGTTCTTC

j_gene: TRBJ1-1
v_gene: TRBV5-1
d_gene: .
abundance: few
CDR3aa: CASSLSSANTEAFF
CDR3nt: TGCGCCAGCAGCTTGTCGTCAGCCAACACTGAAGCTTTCTTT

j_gene: TRBJ2-1
v_gene: TRBV5-1
d_gene: TRBD2
abundance: .
CDR3aa: CASSLATSGGINEQFF
CDR3nt: TGCGCCAGCAGCTTGGCCACTAGCGGGGGGATCAATGAGCAGTTCTTC

j_gene: TRBJ1-1
v_gene: TRBV19
d_gene: .
abundance: few
CDR3aa: CASSMEGRVTEAFF
CDR3nt: TGTGCCAGTAGTATGGAGGGCAGGGTGACTGAAGCTTTCTTT

j_gene: TRBJ2-7
v_gene: TRBV5-1
d_gene: TRBD2
abundance: .
CDR3aa: CASSRGTSGYEQYF
CDR3nt: TGCGCCAGCAGCCGAGGCACTAGCGGCTACGAGCAGTACTTC

j_gene: TRBJ1-1
v_gene: TRBV14
d_gene: TRBD1
abundance: .
CDR3aa: CASSQAGTAYTEAFF
CDR3nt: TGTGCCAGCAGCCAAGCTGGGACAGCCTACACTGAAGCTTTCTTT

j_gene: TRBJ2-3
v_gene: TRBV5-1
d_gene: .
abundance: .
CDR3aa: CASSSRTASDTQYF
CDR3nt: TGCGCCAGCAGCTCCCGGACAGCCTCAGATACGCAGTATTTT

j_gene: TRBJ1-2
v_gene: TRBV2
d_gene: .
abundance: .
CDR3aa: CASSPSNYGYTF
CDR3nt: TGTGCCAGCAGTCCGTCTAACTATGGCTACACCTTC

j_gene: TRBJ2-7
v_gene: TRBV7-2
d_gene: TRBD2
abundance: .
CDR3aa: CASSLYGTSGPSYEQYF
CDR3nt: TGTGCCAGCAGCTTATACGGGACTAGCGGGCCATCCTACGAGCAGTACTTC

j_gene: TRBJ2-1
v_gene: TRBV19
d_gene: .
abundance: .
CDR3aa: CASSMWGSYNEQFF
CDR3nt: TGTGCCAGTAGTATGTGGGGCTCCTACAATGAGCAGTTCTTC

j_gene: TRBJ1-6
v_gene: TRBV10-1
d_gene: .
abundance: medium-sized
CDR3aa: CASNTQGGGGSPLHF
CDR3nt: TGCGCCAGCAACACACAGGGCGGCGGGGGATCACCCCTCCACTTT

j_gene: TRBJ1-1
v_gene: TRBV13
d_gene: .
abundance: .
CDR3aa: CASSRYLNTEAFF
CDR3nt: TGTGCCAGCAGCAGGTACCTGAACACTGAAGCTTTCTTT

j_gene: TRBJ2-1
v_gene: TRBV5-1
d_gene: .
abundance: .
CDR3aa: CASSLISSGGLDEQFF
CDR3nt: TGCGCCAGCAGCTTAATATCTTCCGGAGGGCTGGATGAGCAGTTCTTC

j_gene: TRBJ2-7
v_gene: TRBV9
d_gene: .
abundance: .
CDR3aa: CASSVDGYSYEQYF
CDR3nt: TGTGCCAGCAGCGTAGACGGATACTCCTACGAGCAGTACTTC

j_gene: TRBJ2-7
v_gene: TRBV30
d_gene: TRBD1
abundance: .
CDR3aa: CAWRRQGPEQYF
CDR3nt: TGTGCCTGGAGACGACAGGGGCCCGAGCAGTACTTC

j_gene: TRBJ2-3
v_gene: TRBV30
d_gene: TRBD2
abundance: .
CDR3aa: CAWRRLAGGPGTDTQYF
CDR3nt: TGTGCCTGGAGGAGGCTAGCGGGGGGGCCGGGGACAGATACGCAGTATTTT

j_gene: TRBJ2-7
v_gene: TRBV5-1
d_gene: .
abundance: .
CDR3aa: CASMDSSYEQYF
CDR3nt: TGCGCCAGCATGGACTCGAGCTACGAGCAGTACTTC

j_gene: TRBJ1-6
v_gene: TRBV7-2
d_gene: .
abundance: few
CDR3aa: CASSPGSPLHF
CDR3nt: TGTGCCAGCAGCCCGGGATCACCCCTCCACTTT

j_gene: TRBJ1-1
v_gene: TRBV9
d_gene: .
abundance: .
CDR3aa: CASSLRWNTEAFF
CDR3nt: TGTGCCAGCAGCCTCAGATGGAACACTGAAGCTTTCTTT

j_gene: TRBJ2-3
v_gene: TRBV28
d_gene: TRBD2
abundance: .
CDR3aa: CASSRARAGGDTQYF
CDR3nt: TGTGCCAGCAGTCGCGCCAGGGCGGGAGGGGATACGCAGTATTTT

j_gene: TRBJ1-2
v_gene: TRBV6-1
d_gene: TRBD1
abundance: .
CDR3aa: CASRVNRGGYTF
CDR3nt: TGTGCCAGCAGAGTAAACAGGGGCGGCTACACCTTC

j_gene: TRBJ2-3
v_gene: TRBV2
d_gene: .
abundance: medium-sized
CDR3aa: CASSEWDDTQYF
CDR3nt: TGTGCCAGCAGCGAGTGGGACGATACGCAGTATTTT

j_gene: TRBJ2-3
v_gene: TRBV4-2
d_gene: .
abundance: .
CDR3aa: CASSQDPTDTQYF
CDR3nt: TGTGCCAGCAGCCAAGATCCGACAGATACGCAGTATTTT

j_gene: TRBJ1-1
v_gene: TRBV2
d_gene: .
abundance: few
CDR3aa: CASSEIWTTNTEAFF
CDR3nt: TGTGCCAGCAGTGAAATATGGACCACGAACACTGAAGCTTTCTTT

j_gene: TRBJ1-1
v_gene: TRBV5-1
d_gene: .
abundance: .
CDR3aa: CASSQDVPNTEAFF
CDR3nt: TGCGCCAGCAGCCAGGACGTACCGAACACTGAAGCTTTCTTT

j_gene: TRBJ1-2
v_gene: TRBV7-2
d_gene: TRBD1
abundance: .
CDR3aa: CASRAIQGANYGYTF
CDR3nt: TGTGCCAGCAGAGCCATACAGGGGGCAAACTATGGCTACACCTTC

j_gene: TRBJ1-2
v_gene: TRBV19
d_gene: .
abundance: .
CDR3aa: CASSNWNRGYTF
CDR3nt: TGTGCCAGTAGTAATTGGAATCGGGGCTACACCTTC

j_gene: TRBJ1-2
v_gene: TRBV4-2
d_gene: .
abundance: .
CDR3aa: CASSQEGAGPNYGYTF
CDR3nt: TGTGCCAGCAGCCAAGAGGGGGCCGGTCCTAACTATGGCTACACCTTC

j_gene: TRBJ2-7
v_gene: TRBV10-3
d_gene: .
abundance: .
CDR3aa: CAIKSSGEQYF
CDR3nt: TGTGCCATCAAATCCAGCGGCGAGCAGTACTTC

j_gene: TRBJ2-3
v_gene: TRBV7-2
d_gene: TRBD1
abundance: .
CDR3aa: CASSVGTGDTQYF
CDR3nt: TGTGCCAGCAGCGTCGGGACAGGGGATACGCAGTATTTT

j_gene: TRBJ1-6
v_gene: TRBV30
d_gene: .
abundance: .
CDR3aa: CAWSGGGKGNSPLHF
CDR3nt: TGTGCCTGGAGTGGCGGGGGCAAGGGGAATTCACCCCTCCACTTT

j_gene: TRBJ1-3
v_gene: TRBV27
d_gene: .
abundance: .
CDR3aa: CASSQTPGGGWGNTIYF
CDR3nt: TGTGCCAGCAGTCAAACTCCGGGCGGAGGTTGGGGAAACACCATATATTTT

j_gene: TRBJ1-2
v_gene: TRBV19
d_gene: .
abundance: .
CDR3aa: CASNTPGIGGYTF
CDR3nt: TGTGCCAGTAACACCCCGGGCATCGGTGGCTACACCTTC

j_gene: TRBJ1-4
v_gene: TRBV6-1
d_gene: .
abundance: .
CDR3aa: CAGQSTNEKLFF
CDR3nt: TGTGCCGGGCAGAGTACTAATGAAAAACTGTTTTTT

j_gene: TRBJ1-3
v_gene: TRBV7-2
d_gene: .
abundance: .
CDR3aa: CASSLVTAGNTIYF
CDR3nt: TGTGCCAGCAGCTTAGTTACCGCTGGAAACACCATATATTTT

j_gene: TRBJ2-7
v_gene: TRBV2
d_gene: TRBD2
abundance: .
CDR3aa: CASGSSGGALFGSYEQYF
CDR3nt: TGTGCCAGCGGGTCTAGCGGGGGGGCTTTATTTGGATCCTACGAGCAGTACTTC

j_gene: TRBJ1-1
v_gene: TRBV11-2
d_gene: TRBD1
abundance: .
CDR3aa: CASSRPDRAWNTEAFF
CDR3nt: TGTGCCAGCAGCCGACCTGACAGGGCCTGGAACACTGAAGCTTTCTTT

j_gene: TRBJ1-1
v_gene: TRBV15
d_gene: TRBD1
abundance: .
CDR3aa: CATSRDRQGTEAFF
CDR3nt: TGTGCCACCAGCAGAGATAGACAGGGAACTGAAGCTTTCTTT